These 18 T cell receptor beta chains came from one sample sequenced in a study of control samples from healthy donors and cancer patients (dated by TCRdb to between 2020 and 2021). Libraries came from the immunoSEQ multiplex PCR assay. In its TCRdb copy, this immuneACCESS table keeps in-frame sequences only and misses some clones. Where compared with another copy, unresolved V genes explain less than half of these, and the others have no known cause. The data table for this sample lists about 210,000 clones. About 2.2% of the sample is in the top ten clones. Sequencing was carried out using blood. Receptors were obtained from a woman aged 25 to 39 in good health.

The genes are TRBV28 and TRBJ2-7, with TRBD2 matching over 7 bases. Per the germline V gene, CDR1 is MDHEN and CDR2 is SYDVKM. The CDR3 sequence is 15 residues long. The junction had 12 bases not matched to a gene; V was cut back by 5 bases and J by 5 bases. CDR3 nucleotides: TGTGCCAGCAGTCTATCTCCTCGACTAGCCCACGAGCAGTACTTC. Translating it yields CASSLSPRLAHEQYF.

The chain uses TRBV5-1 and TRBJ1-3; TRBD1 aligns across 7 bases. The ends lost 0 bases at V and 4 bases at J; junction bases unmatched: 10. The CDR3 totals 17 residues. Germline V gene sequence: CDR1 SGHRS, CDR2 YFSETQ. The DNA of the CDR3 is TGCGCCAGCAGCTTGGATCCTACGACAGGGCCCGGAAACACCATATATTTT. Translation: CASSLDPTTGPGNTIYF.

The chain couples TRBV18 to TRBJ2-1; D is undetermined. V lost 4 bases and J lost 4, with 8 bases in between. Germline lookup yields CDR1 KGHSH and CDR2 LQKENI. This CDR3 region has 13 residues. CDR3 bases: TGTGCCAGCTCACGGGCGGTGTACAATGAGCAGTTCTTC. As protein: CASSRAVYNEQFF.

This rearrangement joins TRBV4-1 to TRBJ1-5; D gene unclear. This CDR3 region has 17 residues. Looked up from germline, CDR1 is MGHRA and CDR2 is YSYEKL. Deletions cut 1 base from V and 1 base from J, with 14 bases between. Here the CDR3 reads CASSQAPRMGSNQPQHF. The CDR3 DNA sequence: TGCGCCAGCAGCCAAGCCCCACGTATGGGAAGCAATCAGCCCCAGCATTTT.

This sequence joins TRBV6-2 or TRBV6-3 and TRBJ2-7; D possibly matches TRBD1 or TRBD2 (5 bases each). The CDR3 loop spans 15 amino acids. In germline, CDR1 is MNHEY, CDR2 SVGEGT. Trimming cost V 6 bases and J 4 bases, with 19 bases left between them. The CDR3 DNA reads TGTGCCAGCAGCCCGACCAACAGGAGGCATTACGAGCAGTACTTC. This encodes CASSPTNRRHYEQYF.

V usage is TRBV4-1 and J usage is TRBJ1-1, with D uncertain. The germline gives CDR1 MGHRA, CDR2 YSYEKL. Trimming pared 0 bases from V and 3 bases from J, leaving 5 bases between. This CDR3 has 13 amino acids. This chain's CDR3 is CASSQDMDTEAFF. The CDR3, as DNA: TGCGCCAGCAGCCAAGATATGGACACTGAAGCTTTCTTT.

This chain connects TRBV5-1 to TRBJ1-1; D perhaps matches TRBD1 (6 bases). V lost 2 bases to trimming and J lost 4 bases, with 15 bases between them. The germline gives CDR1 SGHRS, CDR2 YFSETQ. CDR3 length equals 15 residues. The CDR3, as DNA: TGCGCCAGCAGCTTCAATCAGGGAGGGGGCACTGAAGCTTTCTTT. Protein sequence: CASSFNQGGGTEAFF.

The V and J genes are TRBV10-1 and TRBJ2-3; TRBD2 matches 8 bases. CDR3 length equals 16 residues. With 5 bases clipped from V and 2 bases from J, the junction kept 9 bases outside the gene matches. Germline V gene sequence: CDR1 WNHNN, CDR2 SYGVQD (reference sequence). The CDR3 loop is CASSSIAGSFTDTQYF. CDR3 in DNA: TGCGCCAGCAGTTCCATAGCGGGGTCTTTCACAGATACGCAGTATTTT.

The V and J genes are TRBV7-9 and TRBJ2-1; 14 positions match TRBD2. J was trimmed by 9 bases and V by 4 bases; bases with no gene match: 5. The V gene's germline CDR1 is SEHNR and CDR2 FQNEAQ (reference sequence). This CDR3 is built from 15 residues. The chain's CDR3 is CASSSRLAGGGEQFF. Written as DNA, the CDR3 is TGTGCCAGCAGCTCCCGACTAGCGGGGGGGGGTGAGCAGTTCTTC.

The chain carries TRBV19 and TRBJ1-1; D is ambiguous. The CDR3 is 14 amino acids. Looked up from germline, CDR1 is LNHDA and CDR2 is SQIVND (reference sequence). The V end was cut by 3 bases, the J end by 1 base, with 9 bases between. The CDR3 is CASSIRNRNTEAFF. CDR3 coding DNA: TGTGCCAGTAGTATTAGGAACAGGAACACTGAAGCTTTCTTT.

The chain couples TRBV24-1 to TRBJ2-7, with 7 bases matching TRBD1. V lost 3 bases to trimming and J lost 9 bases; unmatched junction nucleotides: 10. Per germline, CDR1 KGHDR and CDR2 SFDVKD. The CDR3 has 14 residues. CDR3 sequence: CATSDPLTGPAQYF. DNA of the CDR3: TGTGCCACCAGTGATCCCCTGACAGGGCCCGCGCAGTACTTC.

The V gene is TRBV28, the J gene TRBJ2-1; D unclear. Germline V gene lookup returns CDR1 MDHEN and CDR2 SYDVKM. The length of the CDR3 is 13 residues. Trimming pared 5 bases from V and 10 bases from J, leaving 15 bases between. The CDR3 region has the DNA TGTGCCAGCAGTCCCGGTAGGTCAGAGGAGCAGTTCTTC. Its protein is CASSPGRSEEQFF.

The CDR3 DNA reads as TGTGCCAGCAGTTTTTTCATCCCCCCAACGGGGAATTCACCCCTCCACTTT. This gives the protein CASSFFIPPTGNSPLHF. The V and J genes are TRBV27 and TRBJ1-6; D call uncertain. The CDR3 runs to 17 residues. CDR1 is MNHEY and CDR2 is SMNVEV in the germline V gene (reference sequence). Deletions cut 3 bases from V and 7 bases from J, with 19 bases between.

CDR3 nucleotides: TGTGCCAGCAGCTTGGCTTGGGGAGAAGGCCAGCCCCAGCATTTT. Translating it yields CASSLAWGEGQPQHF. J is TRBJ1-5 and V is TRBV5-4; D is ambiguous. Trimming pared 0 bases from V and 7 bases from J, leaving 14 bases between. This CDR3 spans 15 amino acids. Germline values: CDR1 SGHNT, CDR2 YYREEE (reference sequence). Using reference TRBV5-4 and TRBJ1-5 for the parts outside the CDR3, the full variable domain is ETGVTQSPTHLIKTRGQQVTLRCSSQSGHNTVSWYQQALGQGPQFIFQYYREEENGRGNFPPRFSGLQFPNYSSELNVNALELDDSALYLCASSLAWGEGQPQHFGDGTRLSIL.

The chain uses TRBV7-6 and TRBJ2-6, with TRBD1 as a possible D gene (6 bases). V lost 5 bases to trimming and J lost 2 bases, with 13 bases between them. The length of the CDR3 is 16 residues. Germline V CDR1 and CDR2: SGHVS, FNYEAQ. CDR3 sequence: CASSVRTGTGANVLTF. The CDR3 DNA is TGTGCCAGCAGCGTTCGAACAGGGACTGGGGCCAACGTCCTGACTTTC.

The rearrangement uses TRBV11-2 and TRBJ1-5; no reliable D call. V lost 4 bases and J lost 0, with 7 bases in between. The CDR3 length is 14 residues. Germline values: CDR1 SGHAT, CDR2 FQNNGV. In DNA, the CDR3 is TGTGCCAGCAGCTCTGGGTATAGCAATCAGCCCCAGCATTTT. Protein: CASSSGYSNQPQHF. Combining the CDR3 with reference TRBV11-2 and TRBJ1-5 gives the whole variable domain EAGVAQSPRYKIIEKRQSVAFWCNPISGHATLYWYQQILGQGPKLLIQFQNNGVVDDSQLPKDRFSAERLKGVDSTLKIQPAKLEDSAVYLCASSSGYSNQPQHFGDGTRLSIL.

To note about this clone: This sample also contains other DNA sequences that code for the same CDR3. The chain carries TRBV11-2 and TRBJ2-1, with D possibly TRBD1 on 6 matching bases. Germline assignment: CDR1 SGHAT and CDR2 FQNNGV. The CDR3 extends over 16 amino acids. V dropped 1 base and J dropped 4 bases, with 14 bases sitting between them. The DNA of the CDR3 is TGTGCCAGCAGCTTAGCTCAGGGGCGAATTTACAATGAGCAGTTCTTC. Protein sequence: CASSLAQGRIYNEQFF.

V gene TRBV20-1 combines with J gene TRBJ1-2; no clear D gene. The CDR3 runs 11 residues. Germline CDR1 and CDR2: DFQATT and SNEGSKA (reference sequence). Trimming pared 5 bases from V and 5 bases from J, leaving 9 bases between. The CDR3 region is CSAALQYGYTF. CDR3 bases: TGCAGTGCTGCCTTACAGTATGGCTACACCTTC.